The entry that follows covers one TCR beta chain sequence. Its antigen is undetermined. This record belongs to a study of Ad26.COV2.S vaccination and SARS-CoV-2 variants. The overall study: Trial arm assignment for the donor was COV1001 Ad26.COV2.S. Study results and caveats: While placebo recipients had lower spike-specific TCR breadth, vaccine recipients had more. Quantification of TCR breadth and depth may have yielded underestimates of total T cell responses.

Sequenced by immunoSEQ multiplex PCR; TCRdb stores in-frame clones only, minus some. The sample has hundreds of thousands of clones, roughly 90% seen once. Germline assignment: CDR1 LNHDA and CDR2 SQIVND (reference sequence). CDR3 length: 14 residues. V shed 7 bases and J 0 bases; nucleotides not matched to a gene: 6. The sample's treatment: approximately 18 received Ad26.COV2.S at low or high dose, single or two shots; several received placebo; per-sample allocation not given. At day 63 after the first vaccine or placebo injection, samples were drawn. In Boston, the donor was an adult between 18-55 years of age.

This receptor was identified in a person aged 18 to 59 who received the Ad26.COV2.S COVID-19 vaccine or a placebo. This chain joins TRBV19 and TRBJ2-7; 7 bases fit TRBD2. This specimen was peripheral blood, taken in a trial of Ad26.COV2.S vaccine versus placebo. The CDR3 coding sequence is TGTGCCAGTACCCAGGCGGGGGACTCCTACGAGCAGTACTTC. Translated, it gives CASTQAGDSYEQYF.